Below, 21 T cell receptor beta chains from the same sample are listed, as sequenced in a study of identical twins. TCRdb independently ran MiXCR on the 5' RACE reads; one entry per CDR3 protein. The repertoire holds around 100,000 distinct CDR3 sequences, with 5.9% as singletons. Sequencing was done on a sample of memory T cells sorted from blood. Every receptor here comes from a woman aged 45-65 years in good health.

This clonotype appeared many times. The chain employs TRBV28 and TRBJ2-4; the D gene is possibly TRBD2 (5 bases). The germline V gene has CDR1 MDHEN and CDR2 SYDVKM. V was trimmed by 6 bases and J by 0 bases, leaving 9 bases between them. This CDR3 comprises 14 residues. CDR3 loop: CASSGLIAKNIQYF. CDR3 coding DNA: TGTGCCAGCAGCGGACTTATAGCCAAAAACATTCAGTACTTC.

This clonotype was found many times. The chain joins TRBV11-3 to TRBJ2-1; 7 nucleotides align to TRBD2. CDR3 length: 14 residues. Trimming took 1 base from V and 6 from J; bases not matched to a gene: 3. Germline V CDR1 and CDR2: SGHNT, YENEEA. The CDR3 sequence is CASSLAGRSNEQFF. The CDR3 bases are TGTGCCAGCAGCTTAGCCGGGAGGAGCAATGAGCAGTTCTTC. Filled out from reference TRBV11-3 and TRBJ2-1, the complete variable domain reads EAGVVQSPRYKIIEKKQPVAFWCNPISGHNTLYWYLQNLGQGPELLIRYENEEAVDDSQLPKDRFSAERLKGVDSTLKIQPAELGDSAVYLCASSLAGRSNEQFFGPGTRLTVL.

The table lists this clonotype with a few counts. The J gene is TRBJ2-5, the V gene TRBV11-2, with a possible D match to TRBD1 (6 bases). V lost 7 bases, J lost 2 bases, and 17 bases lay in between. Germline V gene data show CDR1 as SGHAT and CDR2 as FQNNGV. The CDR3 spans 15 residues. The CDR3 DNA follows: TGTGCCAGCACTCGACAGGACCTCAGACAAGAGACCCAGTACTTC. Translated, it gives CASTRQDLRQETQYF.

The table lists this clonotype with a few counts. This rearrangement joins TRBV12-3 or TRBV12-4 to TRBJ2-3, with unresolved D. This CDR3 has 13 residues. Trimming took off 6 bases at V and 2 bases at J, with 9 bases between the two ends. As DNA, the CDR3 is TGTGCCAGCAGCCACTCTCCCACAGATACGCAGTATTTT. Translated, it gives CASSHSPTDTQYF.

This clonotype was detected ten times or more. The chain links TRBV7-6 to TRBJ2-1; 14 bases fit TRBD2. Unmatched junction bases numbered 10, after V lost 5 bases and J lost 10 bases. The CDR3 loop spans 16 amino acids. In germline, CDR1 is SGHVS, CDR2 FNYEAQ. The CDR3, as DNA: TGTGCCAGCAGCCCGACTAGCGGGAGGGAGTTTTCAGAGCAGTTCTTC. This encodes CASSPTSGREFSEQFF.

This clonotype was found many times. V gene TRBV5-6 combines with J gene TRBJ2-2; 7 bases map to TRBD2. V dropped 2 bases and J dropped 7; count of bases not matched to a gene: 8. CDR1 is SGHDT and CDR2 is YYEEEE in the germline V gene. The CDR3 runs to 15 residues. Here the CDR3 DNA reads TGTGCCAGCAGCTTTGGGGCGGGGGTCGACGGGGAGCTGTTTTTT. This translates into CASSFGAGVDGELFF.

This clonotype has at least ten counts. V usage is TRBV12-3 or TRBV12-4 and J usage is TRBJ1-5, with a possible D match to TRBD1 (6 bases). This CDR3 has 15 amino acids. Trimming pared 5 bases from V and 4 bases from J, leaving 15 bases between. This CDR3 is CASSIGGGPNQPQHF. The CDR3 bases are TGTGCCAGCAGTATCGGTGGGGGGCCAAATCAGCCCCAGCATTTT.

Comments on this clonotype: A single base separates this from a much larger clone, so it may be a read error. The V gene is TRBV3-1, the J gene TRBJ2-6; D gene unclear. Per the germline V gene, CDR1 is LGHDT and CDR2 is YNNKEL (reference sequence). The CDR3 runs to 15 residues. The CDR3 sequence is CASSQEGQWNNALTF. The DNA for the CDR3 is TGTGCCAGCAGCCAAGAAGGTCAATGGAACAACGCCCTGACTTTC. Drawing the rest from reference TRBV3-1 and TRBJ2-6, the complete variable domain is DTAVSQTPKYLVTQMGNDKSIKCEQNLGHDTMYWYKQDSKKFLKIMFSYNNKELIINETVPNRFSPKSPDKAHLNLHINSLELGDSAVYFCASSQEGQWNNALTFGAGSRLTVL.

The rearrangement uses TRBV2 and TRBJ2-1; 7 bases fit TRBD2. CDR3 length: 16 amino acids. The germline CDR1 and CDR2 sequences are SNHLY and FYNNEI. Trimming took 3 bases from V and 3 from J; bases not matched to a gene: 8. DNA for the CDR3: TGTGCCAGCAGTGATTTTGGGACTACAATCTACAATGAGCAGTTCTTC. This sequence encodes CASSDFGTTIYNEQFF. Supplemented by reference TRBV2 and TRBJ2-1, the full variable domain reads EPEVTQTPSHQVTQMGQEVILRCVPISNHLYFYWYRQILGQKVEFLVSFYNNEISEKSEIFDDQFSVERPDGSNFTLKIRSTKLEDSAMYFCASSDFGTTIYNEQFFGPGTRLTVL.

This clonotype was seen more than once but under ten times. The chain combines TRBV7-9 with TRBJ2-7; D is undetermined. The CDR3 contains 9 residues. Germline V gene data show CDR1 as SEHNR and CDR2 as FQNEAQ (reference sequence). Between the trimmed V and J ends, which lost 5 bases and 8 bases, there was a span of 4 bases. The chain's CDR3 is CASSPQQYV. The CDR3 DNA sequence: TGTGCCAGCAGCCCCCAGCAGTACGTC.

In this sample, this clonotype turned up many times. The chain couples TRBV29-1 to TRBJ2-3, with D possibly matching TRBD2 (5 bases). The CDR3 runs to 12 residues. The germline CDR1 and CDR2 sequences are SQVTM and ANQGSEA. The V and J ends lost 4 bases and 3 bases respectively, with 8 bases between them. The CDR3 sequence: CSVGGGTDTQYF. DNA for the CDR3: TGCAGCGTTGGAGGAGGTACAGATACGCAGTATTTT.

This clonotype appeared many times. The gene calls are TRBV24-1 and TRBJ1-5; TRBD1 matches at 8 bases. Germline V gene data show CDR1 as KGHDR and CDR2 as SFDVKD. The CDR3 extends over 14 amino acids. Trimming removed 10 bases from V and 1 base from J; junction bases left unmatched: 5. The CDR3 here is CATQGASSNQPQHF. CDR3 nucleotide sequence: TGTGCCACGCAGGGGGCAAGCAGCAATCAGCCCCAGCATTTT.

The rearrangement links TRBV9 to TRBJ2-3; D not resolved. Trimming pared 0 bases from V and 3 bases from J, leaving 8 bases between. Germline lookup yields CDR1 SGDLS and CDR2 YYNGEE. This CDR3 is built from 14 residues. The CDR3 DNA reads as TGTGCCAGCAGCGTAGTAACGAATACAGATACGCAGTATTTT. Its protein product is CASSVVTNTDTQYF.

At least ten counts were recorded for this clonotype. The V and J genes are TRBV2 and TRBJ2-2; 7 positions match TRBD2. V gave up 7 bases and J gave up 6 bases; unmatched junction bases: 8. In germline, CDR1 is SNHLY, CDR2 FYNNEI. The CDR3 is 14 residues long. In DNA, the CDR3 is TGTGCCAGCATTGGAACTAGCGAGGCCGGGGAGCTGTTTTTT. This translates into CASIGTSEAGELFF.

The chain uses TRBV20-1 and TRBJ2-5, with D uncertain. Per germline, CDR1 DFQATT and CDR2 SNEGSKA (reference sequence). V lost 0 bases and J lost 5, with 19 bases in between. CDR3 length: 16 residues. For the CDR3, the DNA is TGCAGTGCTAGAGAGGGGTGGGCCCCGAGTTTCGAGACCCAGTACTTC. This sequence encodes CSAREGWAPSFETQYF.

This clonotype was seen ten or more times. A read error may account for a junction end that differs from germline. The J gene is TRBJ1-2, the V gene TRBV13; 7 bases agree with TRBD1. CDR1 and CDR2 from the germline V gene are PRHDT and FYEKMQ (reference sequence). This CDR3 spans 14 amino acids. This CDR3 is CASSLGTDSYGYTF. As DNA, the CDR3 is TGTGCCAGCAGCCTAGGGACAGACTCCTATGGCTACACCTTC.

This clonotype was observed many times. The chain is built from TRBV27 and TRBJ1-6; 8 bases map to TRBD1. The germline gives CDR1 MNHEY, CDR2 SMNVEV (reference sequence). This CDR3 spans 16 amino acids. The ends lost 2 bases at V and 7 bases at J; junction bases unmatched: 7. The CDR3 DNA is TGTGCCAGCAGTTTAAAAGGGACAGGTTTCAATTCACCCCTCCACTTT. It yields the protein CASSLKGTGFNSPLHF.

Ten or more counts support this clonotype. This rearrangement joins TRBV7-9 to TRBJ1-1; D possibly corresponds to TRBD1 (5 bases). CDR1 is SEHNR and CDR2 is FQNEAQ in the germline V gene (reference sequence). V dropped 5 bases and J dropped 7 bases, with 14 bases sitting between them. The CDR3 runs 13 residues. DNA of the CDR3: TGTGCCAGCAGCCCATTTAATGGGGGTGAAGCTTTCTTT. Translating it yields CASSPFNGGEAFF.

This clonotype was counted ten times or more. The DNA for the CDR3 is TGTGCCAGCAGCTTGTCGACGGTAGGGCTTTACGAGCAGTACGTC. As protein: CASSLSTVGLYEQYV. The chain employs TRBV5-5 and TRBJ2-7; D not resolved. Germline V lookup: CDR1 SGHKS, CDR2 YYEKEE (reference sequence). Trimming shortened V by 1 base and J by 4 bases, and 15 bases separated the two germline ends. CDR3 size: 15 residues.

This clonotype was seen repeatedly, ten times or more. The chain is built from TRBV29-1 and TRBJ2-1; 11 positions match TRBD2. Germline CDR1 SQVTM, CDR2 ANQGSEA. This CDR3 region has 14 residues. Trimming took 7 bases from V and 7 from J; bases not matched to a gene: 9. The CDR3 is CSAQRWTSGNEQFF. DNA for the CDR3: TGCAGCGCCCAAAGGTGGACTAGCGGGAATGAGCAGTTCTTC.

This clonotype was seen only once. This chain joins TRBV11-1 and TRBJ1-2; tentative D call: TRBD1 (5 bases). Looked up from germline, CDR1 is SGHAT and CDR2 is FQDESV (reference sequence). V was pared by 3 bases and J by 4 bases, with 15 bases between. This CDR3 comprises 15 residues. The CDR3 sequence: CASSLGGTQAYGYTF. The CDR3 nucleotides read TGTGCCAGCAGCTTGGGCGGGACCCAGGCCTATGGCTACACCTTC.